The entry that follows covers one TCR beta chain sequence. These data come from a study of early T cells in non-severe SARS-CoV-2 infection. Each single cDNA molecule received a unique molecular identifier. MiXCR, applied by TCRdb to the 5' RACE reads, yields one record per CDR3 protein. Among roughly 69,000 distinct CDR3 sequences listed, roughly 10% were seen once. This CDR3 comprises 14 residues. Deletions cut 0 bases from V and 5 bases from J, with 11 bases between. The germline V gene encodes CDR1 ENHRY and CDR2 SYGVKD. The receptor was isolated from an adult who was a healthcare worker with PCR-confirmed SARS-CoV-2 infection or an uninfected control (not recorded which). The specimen was whole blood, collected at baseline. The chain recombines TRBV10-3 with TRBJ2-7, with D possibly being TRBD2 (6 bases). Here the CDR3 DNA reads TGTGCCATCAGTGAGTCGACGGGGGAGAACGAGCAGTACTTC. Translated, it gives CAISESTGENEQYF.